What follows describes a single TCR beta chain. This sample was taken from a study of blood T cell repertoires in COVID-19. Authors' methods: Nucleated cell counts were estimated from reference gene primer amplification. This table comes from immunoSEQ multiplex PCR, and its TCRdb copy is limited to in-frame clones, with some not included. V and J calls and clone size are given by that table; D and trimming were obtained from the DNA. The sample has around 190,000 clones; 87% are singletons. Ages ranged from about 18 to 89 years, with residence in under 25 US areas. Participants' reported clinical history set cohort assignment. Sequencing was carried out using PBMCs or T cells enriched from blood (not recorded which). The sequence came from a man between 18 and 29 years old with acute COVID-19.

CDR3 in DNA: TGTGCCAGCAGCCAACAGGGTACCGGGTCCACTGAAGCTTTCTTT. As protein: CASSQQGTGSTEAFF. The J gene is TRBJ1-1, the V gene TRBV3-1 (or the pseudogene TRBV3-2); D may be TRBD1 (5 bases). This CDR3 region has 15 residues. Germline CDR1 is LGHDT and CDR2 is YNNKEL (reference sequence). V lost 2 bases and J lost 4, with 14 bases in between.